The clone carrying this T cell receptor beta chain has just a few counts. Its antigen is unidentified. V dropped 6 bases and J dropped 7 bases, with 15 bases sitting between them. Germline CDR1 and CDR2: SNHLY and FYNNEI. The CDR3 loop spans 13 amino acids. The data were obtained in a study of beta chain features in type 1 diabetes. Every bit of the isolated RNA underwent reverse transcription, so sequencing read expressed TCRB transcripts. Only in-frame clones appear in the TCRdb table, and some are missing; sequencing was by immunoSEQ multiplex PCR. The sample contains 310,000 or so clones, roughly 8.8% of which appear only once. Study conclusions and caveats: Although PCR might favor shorter templates, it would do so equally in patients and controls. The study found moderately but significantly shorter TCRB CDR3s in all four CD4+ subsets of Type 1 diabetes patients. A definitive answer on HLA type influencing TCRB rearrangement was not reached here.

The receptor comes from a man aged 25-40 years with type 1 diabetes. The chain uses TRBV2 and TRBJ2-5; D is perhaps TRBD2 (6 bases). Sequenced sample: central memory CD4+ T cells from blood. The CDR3 sequence: CASRGGPLGTQYF. The CDR3 DNA is TGTGCCAGCAGGGGGGGACCCCTGGGGACCCAGTACTTC.